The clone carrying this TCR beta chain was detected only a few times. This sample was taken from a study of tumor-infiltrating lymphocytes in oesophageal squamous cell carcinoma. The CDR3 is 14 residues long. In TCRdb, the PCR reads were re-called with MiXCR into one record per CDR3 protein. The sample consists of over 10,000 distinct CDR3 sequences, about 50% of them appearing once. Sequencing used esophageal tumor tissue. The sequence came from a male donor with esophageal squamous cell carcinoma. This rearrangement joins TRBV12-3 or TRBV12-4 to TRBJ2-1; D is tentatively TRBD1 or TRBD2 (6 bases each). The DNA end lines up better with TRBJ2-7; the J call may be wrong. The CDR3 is CASSRGPGTYEQYF. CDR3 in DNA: TGTGCCAGCAGCCGGGGGCCCGGTACCTACGAGCAGTACTTC.